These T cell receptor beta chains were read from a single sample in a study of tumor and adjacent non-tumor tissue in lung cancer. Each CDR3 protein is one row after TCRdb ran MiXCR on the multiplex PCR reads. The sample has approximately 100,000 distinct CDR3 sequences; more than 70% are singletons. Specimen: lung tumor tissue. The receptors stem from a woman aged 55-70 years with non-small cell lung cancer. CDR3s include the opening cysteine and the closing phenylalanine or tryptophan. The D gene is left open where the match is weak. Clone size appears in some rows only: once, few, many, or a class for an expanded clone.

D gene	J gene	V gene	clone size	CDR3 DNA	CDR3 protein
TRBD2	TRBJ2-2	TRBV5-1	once	TGCGTCAGCAGCTCTGGACTAGAGCGTAACACCGGGGAGCTGTTTTTT	CVSSSGLERNTGELFF
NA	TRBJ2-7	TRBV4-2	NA	TGTGCCAGCGGGGGCTGGGGAGAAAACGAACAGTACTTC	CASGGWGENEQYF
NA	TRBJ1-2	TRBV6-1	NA	NA	CASSEDTDYGCTF
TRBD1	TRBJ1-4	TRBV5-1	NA	TGCGCCAGCAGCTTGGGGACAGGGGGAGAAATACTGTTTTTT	CASSLGTGGEILFF
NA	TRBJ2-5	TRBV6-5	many	TGTGCCAGCAGCGCCCTCCTAGCGGCTACCCGAGGGGGAGAGACCCAGTACTTC	CASSALLAATRGGETQYF
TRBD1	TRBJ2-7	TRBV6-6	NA	TGTGTCAGCAGTTGCCAGACAGGGGGAGACTACGATCAGTATTTC	CVSSCQTGGDYDQYF
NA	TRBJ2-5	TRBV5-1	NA	TGCGCCAGCAGCAAAGGGCTGGGGGAGACCCAGTACTTC	CASSKGLGETQYF
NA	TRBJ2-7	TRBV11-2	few	TGTGCCAGCAGCTTCAGCGGGTGCTCCTACGAGCAGTACTTC	CASSFSGCSYEQYF
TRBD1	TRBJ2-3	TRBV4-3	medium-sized	TGCGCCAGCAGCCAGGGACAGGGGGTAACAGATACGCAGTATTTT	CASSQGQGVTDTQYF
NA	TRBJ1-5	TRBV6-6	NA	TGTGCCAGCATGGTTATTGATGAGCCCCAGCATTTT	CASMVIDEPQHF